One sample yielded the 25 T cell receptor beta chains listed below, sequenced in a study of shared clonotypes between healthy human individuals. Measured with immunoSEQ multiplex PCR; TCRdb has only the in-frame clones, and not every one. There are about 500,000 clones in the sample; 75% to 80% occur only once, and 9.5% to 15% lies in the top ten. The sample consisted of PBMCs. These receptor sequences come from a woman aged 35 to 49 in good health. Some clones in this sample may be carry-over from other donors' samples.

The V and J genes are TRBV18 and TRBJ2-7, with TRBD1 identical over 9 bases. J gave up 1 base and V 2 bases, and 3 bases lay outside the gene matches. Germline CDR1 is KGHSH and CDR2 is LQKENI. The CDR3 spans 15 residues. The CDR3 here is CASSPTGGPSYEQYF. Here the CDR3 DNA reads TGTGCCAGCTCACCAACAGGGGGCCCGTCCTACGAGCAGTACTTC.

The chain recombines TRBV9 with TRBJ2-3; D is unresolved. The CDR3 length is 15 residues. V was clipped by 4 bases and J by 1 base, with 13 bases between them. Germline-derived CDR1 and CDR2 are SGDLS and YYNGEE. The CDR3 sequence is CASSKSRFRTDTQYF. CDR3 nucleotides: TGTGCCAGCAGCAAAAGTCGATTCCGCACAGATACGCAGTATTTT.

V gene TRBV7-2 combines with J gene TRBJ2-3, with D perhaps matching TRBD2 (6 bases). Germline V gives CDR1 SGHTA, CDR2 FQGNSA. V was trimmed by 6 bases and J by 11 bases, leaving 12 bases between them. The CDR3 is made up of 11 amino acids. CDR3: CASREGLGQYF. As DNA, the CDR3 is TGTGCCAGCAGGGAGGGCCTGGGGCAGTATTTT.

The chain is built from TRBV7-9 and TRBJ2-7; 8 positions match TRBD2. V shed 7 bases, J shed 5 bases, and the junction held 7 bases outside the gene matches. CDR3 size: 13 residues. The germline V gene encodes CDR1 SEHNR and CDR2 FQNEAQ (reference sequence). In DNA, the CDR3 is TGTGCCAGCACCGGGGGGGGACGCCACGAGCAGTACTTC. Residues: CASTGGGRHEQYF. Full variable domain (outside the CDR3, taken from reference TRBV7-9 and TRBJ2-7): DTGVSQNPRHKITKRGQNVTFRCDPISEHNRLYWYRQTLGQGPEFLTYFQNEAQLEKSRLLSDRFSAERPKGSFSTLEIQRTEQGDSAMYLCASTGGGRHEQYFGPGTRLTVT.

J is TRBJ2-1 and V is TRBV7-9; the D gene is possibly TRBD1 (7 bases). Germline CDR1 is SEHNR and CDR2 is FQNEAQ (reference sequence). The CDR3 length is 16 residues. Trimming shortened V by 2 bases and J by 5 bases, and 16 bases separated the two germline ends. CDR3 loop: CASSLRGRGINNEQFF. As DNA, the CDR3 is TGTGCCAGCAGCTTAAGGGGGCGGGGCATCAACAATGAGCAGTTCTTC.

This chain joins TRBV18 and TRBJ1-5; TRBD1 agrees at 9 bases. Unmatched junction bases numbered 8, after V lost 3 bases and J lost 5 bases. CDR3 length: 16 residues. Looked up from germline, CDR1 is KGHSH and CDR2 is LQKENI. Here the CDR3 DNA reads TGTGCCAGCTCACCCCCCCCGGGACAGGGCTATCAGCCCCAGCATTTT. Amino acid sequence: CASSPPPGQGYQPQHF.

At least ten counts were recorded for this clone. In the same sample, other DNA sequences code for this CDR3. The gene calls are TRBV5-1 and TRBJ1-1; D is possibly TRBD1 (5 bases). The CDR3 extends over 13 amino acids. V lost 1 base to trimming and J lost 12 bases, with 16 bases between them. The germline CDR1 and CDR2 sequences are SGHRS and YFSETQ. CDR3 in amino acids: CASSLWGANRPFF. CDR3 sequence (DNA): TGCGCCAGCAGCTTGTGGGGTGCCAACAGGCCTTTCTTT.

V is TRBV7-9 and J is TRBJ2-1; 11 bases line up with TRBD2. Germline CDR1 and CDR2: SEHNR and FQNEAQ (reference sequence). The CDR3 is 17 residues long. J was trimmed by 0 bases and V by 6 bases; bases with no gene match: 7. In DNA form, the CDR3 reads TGTGCCAGCAGGGATACTAGCGGGAGCCTCTCCTACAATGAGCAGTTCTTC. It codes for CASRDTSGSLSYNEQFF.

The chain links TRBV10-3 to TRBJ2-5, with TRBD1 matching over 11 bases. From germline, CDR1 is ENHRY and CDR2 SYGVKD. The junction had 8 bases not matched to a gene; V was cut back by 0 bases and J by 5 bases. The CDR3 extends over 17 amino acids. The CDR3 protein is CAISESAGTGGVETQYF. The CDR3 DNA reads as TGTGCCATCAGTGAGTCGGCCGGGACAGGGGGTGTGGAGACCCAGTACTTC.

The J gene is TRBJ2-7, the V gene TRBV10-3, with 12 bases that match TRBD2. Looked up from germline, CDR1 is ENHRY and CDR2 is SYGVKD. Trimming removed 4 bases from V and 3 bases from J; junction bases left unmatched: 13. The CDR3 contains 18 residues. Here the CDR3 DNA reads TGTGCCATCAGTGGGAGACAGGGGGAGACTAGCGGGAGCTACGAGCAGTACTTC. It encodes CAISGRQGETSGSYEQYF.

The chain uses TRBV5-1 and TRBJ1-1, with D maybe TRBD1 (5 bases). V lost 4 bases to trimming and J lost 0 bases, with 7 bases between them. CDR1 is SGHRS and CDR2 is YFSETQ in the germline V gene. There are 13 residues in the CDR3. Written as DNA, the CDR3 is TGCGCCAGCAGCACGACAGTGAACACTGAAGCTTTCTTT. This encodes CASSTTVNTEAFF.

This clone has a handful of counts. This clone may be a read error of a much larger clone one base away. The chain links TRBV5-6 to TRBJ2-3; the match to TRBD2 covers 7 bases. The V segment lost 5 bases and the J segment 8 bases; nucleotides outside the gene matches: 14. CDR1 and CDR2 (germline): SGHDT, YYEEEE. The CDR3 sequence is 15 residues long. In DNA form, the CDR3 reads TGTGCCAGCAGTCGGACTAGGTACGGGGCAGGTACGCAGTATTTT. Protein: CASSRTRYGAGTQYF.

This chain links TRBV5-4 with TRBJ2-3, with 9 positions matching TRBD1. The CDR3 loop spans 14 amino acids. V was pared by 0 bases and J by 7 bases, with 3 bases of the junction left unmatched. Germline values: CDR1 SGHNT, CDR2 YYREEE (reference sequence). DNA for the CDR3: TGTGCCAGCAGCTTGGGACAGGGGGAAAATACGCAGTATTTT. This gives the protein CASSLGQGENTQYF.

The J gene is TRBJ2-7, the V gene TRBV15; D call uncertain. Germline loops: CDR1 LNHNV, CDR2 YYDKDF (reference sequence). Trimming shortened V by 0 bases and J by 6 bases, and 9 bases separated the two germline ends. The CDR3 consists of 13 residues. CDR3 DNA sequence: TGTGCCACCAGCAGAGATCGGGTTAGCGAGCAGTACTTC. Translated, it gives CATSRDRVSEQYF.

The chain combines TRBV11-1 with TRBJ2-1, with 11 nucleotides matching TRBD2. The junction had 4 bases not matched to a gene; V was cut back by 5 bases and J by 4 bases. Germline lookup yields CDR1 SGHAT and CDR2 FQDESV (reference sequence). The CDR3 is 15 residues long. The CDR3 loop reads CASSPRLAGYNEQFF. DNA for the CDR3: TGTGCCAGCAGCCCCAGACTAGCGGGATACAATGAGCAGTTCTTC.

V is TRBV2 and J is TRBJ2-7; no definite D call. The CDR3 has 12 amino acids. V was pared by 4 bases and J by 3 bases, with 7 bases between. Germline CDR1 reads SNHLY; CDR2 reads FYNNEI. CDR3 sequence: CASSVPGYEQYF. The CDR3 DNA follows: TGTGCCAGCAGTGTTCCGGGCTACGAGCAGTACTTC.

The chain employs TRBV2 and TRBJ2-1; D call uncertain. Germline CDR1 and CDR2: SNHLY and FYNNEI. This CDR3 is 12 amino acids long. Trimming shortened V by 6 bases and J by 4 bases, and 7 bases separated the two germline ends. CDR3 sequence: CASREQYNEQFF. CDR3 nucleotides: TGTGCCAGCAGAGAACAGTACAATGAGCAGTTCTTC.

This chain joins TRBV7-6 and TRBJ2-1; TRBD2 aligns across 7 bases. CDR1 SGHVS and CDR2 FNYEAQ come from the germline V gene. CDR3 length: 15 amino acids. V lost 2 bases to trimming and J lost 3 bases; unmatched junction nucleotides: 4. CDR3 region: CASSLSSGIYNEQFF. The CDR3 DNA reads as TGTGCCAGCAGCTTATCTAGCGGAATCTACAATGAGCAGTTCTTC.

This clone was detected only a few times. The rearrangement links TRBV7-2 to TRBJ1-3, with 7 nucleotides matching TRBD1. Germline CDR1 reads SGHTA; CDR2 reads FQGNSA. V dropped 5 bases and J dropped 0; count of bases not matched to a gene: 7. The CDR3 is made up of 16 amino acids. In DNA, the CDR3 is TGTGCCAGCAGCCTCGAGGACAGGTCCTCTGGAAACACCATATATTTT. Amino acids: CASSLEDRSSGNTIYF.

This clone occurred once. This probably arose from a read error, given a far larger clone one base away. The DNA for the CDR3 is TGTGCCAGCGCCTCTAGCACGGGGGGAAAAGAGATCCAGTACTTC. Translated: CASASSTGGKEIQYF. V and J are TRBV9 and TRBJ2-5; 7 bases agree with TRBD2. The CDR3 consists of 15 residues. CDR1 is SGDLS, CDR2 YYNGEE, per germline.

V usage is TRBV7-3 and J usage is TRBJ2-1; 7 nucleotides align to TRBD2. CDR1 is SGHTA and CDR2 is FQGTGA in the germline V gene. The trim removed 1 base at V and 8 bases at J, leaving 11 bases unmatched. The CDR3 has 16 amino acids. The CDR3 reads CASSLNSRELSYEQFF. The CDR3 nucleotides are TGTGCCAGCAGCTTAAACTCGCGGGAGCTGTCTTATGAGCAGTTCTTC.

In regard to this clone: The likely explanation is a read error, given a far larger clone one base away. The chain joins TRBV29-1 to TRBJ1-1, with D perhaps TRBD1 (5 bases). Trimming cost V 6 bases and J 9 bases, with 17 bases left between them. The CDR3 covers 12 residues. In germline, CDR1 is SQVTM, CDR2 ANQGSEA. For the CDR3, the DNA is TGCAGCGTCGGGGACGGCCTGGCTAAAGCTTTCTTT. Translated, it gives CSVGDGLAKAFF.

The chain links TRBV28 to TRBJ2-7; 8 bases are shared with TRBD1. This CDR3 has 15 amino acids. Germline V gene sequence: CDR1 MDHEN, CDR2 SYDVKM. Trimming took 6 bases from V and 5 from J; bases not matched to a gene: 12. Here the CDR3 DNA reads TGTGCCAGCAGCTACATGGACAGGGAGCTAGACGAGCAGTACTTC. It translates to CASSYMDRELDEQYF.

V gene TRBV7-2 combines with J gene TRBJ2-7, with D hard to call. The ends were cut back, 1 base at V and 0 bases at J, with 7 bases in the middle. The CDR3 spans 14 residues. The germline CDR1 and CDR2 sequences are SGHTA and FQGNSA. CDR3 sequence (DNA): TGTGCCAGCAGCTTAGAAAGGACCTCCTACGAGCAGTACTTC. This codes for CASSLERTSYEQYF.

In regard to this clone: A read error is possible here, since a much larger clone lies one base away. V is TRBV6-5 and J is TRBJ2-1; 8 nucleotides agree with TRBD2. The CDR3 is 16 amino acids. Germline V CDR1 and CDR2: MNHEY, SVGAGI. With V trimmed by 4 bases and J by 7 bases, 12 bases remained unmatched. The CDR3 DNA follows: TGTGCCAGCAGTTCCCCTCGCAGCGGGGGACTGAATGAGCAGTTCTTC. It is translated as CASSSPRSGGLNEQFF.